This is a list of T cell receptor beta chains from one sample in a study of human T cells and chemical hapten exposure. TCRdb independently ran MiXCR on the RACE reads; one entry per CDR3 protein. This table holds a few hundred thousand distinct CDR3 sequences, 7.7% found once. The sample here was whole blood, taken in connection with sensitization to the hapten diphenylcyclopropenone (DPC). These receptors originate from a man between 18 and 29 years old with alopecia areata. Some clones in this sample may be carry-over from other donors' samples. Both conserved end residues are part of each CDR3. The order of the fields is J gene, V gene, clone size, CDR3 protein. The size entry is marked missing in some rows and otherwise reads once, few, many or a size class.

TRBJ2-3,TRBV14,few,CASSQDAVTSTDTQYF
TRBJ1-4,TRBV7-2,many,CASSPNPGTYEKLFF
TRBJ1-1,TRBV28,few,CASSFPRGRWTEAFF
TRBJ1-2,TRBV5-1,.,CASSLVSNYGYTF
TRBJ2-5,TRBV3-1,many,CASSHGTTETQYF
TRBJ2-7,TRBV7-9,few,CASSLGGTGESHEQYF
TRBJ2-1,TRBV20-1,.,CSASTLGRSNDEQFF
TRBJ1-1,TRBV2,few,CASSAPDRGNTEAFF
TRBJ2-5,TRBV20-1,many,CSAIASGSYQETQYF
TRBJ1-1,TRBV27,few,CASSLYGAVNTEAFF
TRBJ2-5,TRBV29-1,few,CSVVRGGLKTQYF
TRBJ1-1,TRBV7-9,few,CASSRGEENTEAFF
TRBJ2-1,TRBV6-5,.,CASNFDGLAGGEQFF
TRBJ2-7,TRBV5-6,.,CASRSRGPGYEQYF
TRBJ2-2,TRBV9,few,CASTGQYTGELFF
TRBJ1-2,TRBV7-2,.,CASSPGDRDFYGYTF
TRBJ2-2,TRBV2,.,CASSPLRVSSGELFF
TRBJ2-7,TRBV25-1,few,CASSTTGYFPYEQYF
TRBJ2-5,TRBV6-1,few,CASRFEYQETQYF
TRBJ2-5,TRBV7-6,.,CASRRWEVTQYF
TRBJ1-2,TRBV27,.,CASSLSSRGPHGYTF
TRBJ1-4,TRBV4-3,many,CASSQDQAATNEKLFF
TRBJ1-1,TRBV5-1,many,CASSLARGAKNTEAFF
TRBJ1-1,TRBV20-1,.,CSAGRDVRSTEAFF
TRBJ2-3,TRBV24-1,few,CATSDSSAGHIDTQYF
TRBJ1-5,TRBV7-9,many,CASSRQGGNQPQHF
TRBJ2-7,TRBV28,many,CASSLPPHEQYF
TRBJ2-5,TRBV6-2/TRBV6-3,.,CASSTLAGEVETQYF
TRBJ2-5,TRBV29-1,many,CSVSRTGSLETQYF
TRBJ2-5,TRBV27,.,CASRGSEETQYF
TRBJ2-2,TRBV4-3,many,CASSQGHGGAAGELFF
TRBJ1-4,TRBV18,few,CASADRGEDEKLFF
TRBJ1-1,TRBV5-1,few,CASSLGTGPSVTEAFF
TRBJ2-2,TRBV7-9,.,CASTISGNTGELFF
TRBJ2-5,TRBV25-1,.,CACGTSGPQETQYF
TRBJ2-5,TRBV28,.,CASSSPLAGAETQYF
TRBJ2-4,TRBV14,many,CASSPLWDRGKNIQYF
TRBJ2-5,TRBV7-9,few,CASSTLQQRGTYRETQYF
TRBJ2-3,TRBV7-2,few,CASSTRGLAGGADTQYF
TRBJ1-2,TRBV2,.,CASRPPSGVYGYTF
TRBJ1-4,TRBV28,few,CASSGRGGPSDEKLFF
TRBJ2-1,TRBV20-1,few,CSARATRGGFAEQFF
TRBJ1-1,TRBV3-1,few,CASSRMNRGSAFF
TRBJ1-6,TRBV7-6,few,CASSPTQGGNSPLHF
TRBJ1-6,TRBV29-1,many,CSVKTGPNSPLHF
TRBJ1-1,TRBV6-1,.,CASSEHGIEAFF
TRBJ2-5,TRBV7-9,.,CASSPRGAGPETQYF
TRBJ1-4,TRBV20-1,few,CSARRQGGTLDEKLFF